Listed below are T cell receptor beta chains from one sample, sequenced in a study of circulating and synovial CD4+ cells in juvenile arthritis. Sequenced by immunoSEQ multiplex PCR; TCRdb stores in-frame clones only, minus some. Of about 36,000 clones in the sample, just under 95% were seen once. The sequenced sample was CD4+ T cells from blood. These receptor sequences come from a human donor with juvenile idiopathic arthritis. Both conserved end residues are part of each CDR3. Fields, in order: J gene, clone size, V gene, D gene, CDR3 protein, CDR3 DNA. D genes are given only for firm matches. Clone size, where shown, is once, few, many, or a class for clones that have expanded.

J gene: TRBJ1-5; clone size: once; V gene: TRBV10-3; D gene: TRBD1; CDR3 protein: CAIRQGADQPQHF; CDR3 DNA: TGTGCCATCCGACAGGGGGCGGATCAGCCCCAGCATTTT
J gene: TRBJ2-1; clone size: .; V gene: TRBV9; D gene: TRBD1; CDR3 protein: CASSGTGDNEQFF; CDR3 DNA: TGTGCCAGCAGCGGGACAGGGGACAATGAGCAGTTCTTC
J gene: TRBJ1-3; clone size: .; V gene: TRBV5-1; D gene: .; CDR3 protein: CASSLGGGENTIYF; CDR3 DNA: TGCGCCAGCAGCTTGGGAGGGGGAGAAAACACCATATATTTT
J gene: TRBJ1-1; clone size: once; V gene: TRBV6-6; D gene: .; CDR3 protein: CASSYVGGRDTEAFF; CDR3 DNA: TGTGCCAGCAGTTACGTCGGGGGGAGGGACACTGAAGCTTTCTTT
J gene: TRBJ1-6; clone size: .; V gene: TRBV10-3; D gene: .; CDR3 protein: CAITEVPNSPLHF; CDR3 DNA: TGTGCCATCACTGAGGTCCCTAATTCCCCCCTCCACTTT
J gene: TRBJ2-5; clone size: .; V gene: TRBV30; D gene: TRBD2; CDR3 protein: CAWSARLAGHQETQYF; CDR3 DNA: TGTGCCTGGAGTGCCCGACTAGCGGGGCATCAAGAGACCCAGTACTTC
J gene: TRBJ1-1; clone size: .; V gene: TRBV5-4; D gene: .; CDR3 protein: CASSFSDGGQAFF; CDR3 DNA: TGTGCCAGCAGCTTTTCAGACGGAGGACAAGCTTTCTTT
J gene: TRBJ1-3; clone size: few; V gene: TRBV28; D gene: TRBD1; CDR3 protein: CASRTGGSGNTIYF; CDR3 DNA: TGTGCCAGCCGGACAGGGGGCTCTGGAAACACCATATATTTT
J gene: TRBJ2-7; clone size: .; V gene: TRBV7-9; D gene: .; CDR3 protein: CASSPTTYYEQYF; CDR3 DNA: TGTGCCAGCAGTCCGACTACCTACTACGAGCAGTACTTC
J gene: TRBJ1-3; clone size: .; V gene: TRBV7-9; D gene: .; CDR3 protein: CASSPFGGGITSGNTIYF; CDR3 DNA: TGTGCCAGCAGCCCCTTTGGGGGGGGCATTACCTCTGGAAACACCATATATTTT
J gene: TRBJ1-5; clone size: once; V gene: TRBV7-9; D gene: .; CDR3 protein: CASSYSNQPQHF; CDR3 DNA: TGTGCCAGCTCTTATAGCAATCAGCCCCAGCATTTT
J gene: TRBJ2-5; clone size: .; V gene: TRBV21-1; D gene: .; CDR3 protein: CASSKVQGVETQYF; CDR3 DNA: TGTGCCAGCAGCAAAGTTCAGGGGGTAGAGACCCAGTACTTC
J gene: TRBJ2-5; clone size: once; V gene: TRBV29-1; D gene: TRBD1; CDR3 protein: CSAGQGRGETQYF; CDR3 DNA: TGCAGCGCTGGACAGGGGAGAGGAGAGACCCAGTACTTC
J gene: TRBJ2-3; clone size: .; V gene: TRBV7-3; D gene: TRBD2; CDR3 protein: CASSLTASGGGSDTQYF; CDR3 DNA: TGTGCCAGCAGCTTAACAGCTAGCGGGGGGGGGTCAGATACGCAGTATTTT
J gene: TRBJ2-7; clone size: .; V gene: TRBV7-2; D gene: .; CDR3 protein: CASTSAATIYEQYF; CDR3 DNA: TGTGCCAGCACCTCCGCGGCGACGATCTACGAGCAGTACTTC
J gene: TRBJ2-7; clone size: .; V gene: TRBV2; D gene: TRBD1; CDR3 protein: CASKRDSWGSYEQYF; CDR3 DNA: TGTGCCAGCAAGAGGGACAGCTGGGGCTCCTACGAGCAGTACTTC
J gene: TRBJ2-1; clone size: .; V gene: TRBV11-2; D gene: TRBD1; CDR3 protein: CASSQDRGFYNEQFF; CDR3 DNA: TGTGCCAGCAGCCAAGACAGGGGGTTTTACAATGAGCAGTTCTTC
J gene: TRBJ1-6; clone size: once; V gene: TRBV5-6; D gene: .; CDR3 protein: CASSLGRESYNSPLHF; CDR3 DNA: TGTGCCAGCAGCTTGGGGAGGGAGTCCTATAATTCACCCCTCCACTTT
J gene: TRBJ2-5; clone size: .; V gene: TRBV18; D gene: TRBD1; CDR3 protein: CARGTGEETQYF; CDR3 DNA: TGTGCCAGGGGGACAGGGGAAGAGACCCAGTACTTC
J gene: TRBJ2-3; clone size: .; V gene: TRBV5-6; D gene: TRBD1; CDR3 protein: CASSLALGGQGGTDTQYF; CDR3 DNA: TGTGCCAGCAGCTTGGCGTTGGGGGGACAGGGAGGTACAGATACGCAGTATTTT
J gene: TRBJ2-1; clone size: .; V gene: TRBV6-5; D gene: .; CDR3 protein: CASRDSLKQHEQFF; CDR3 DNA: TGTGCCAGCAGGGACAGCCTGAAACAGCATGAGCAGTTCTTC
J gene: TRBJ1-5; clone size: .; V gene: TRBV19; D gene: TRBD1; CDR3 protein: CASKVDRAYNQPQHF; CDR3 DNA: TGTGCCAGTAAGGTAGACAGGGCATACAATCAGCCCCAGCATTTT
J gene: TRBJ1-2; clone size: .; V gene: TRBV2; D gene: .; CDR3 protein: CASSGQGNYGYTF; CDR3 DNA: TGTGCCAGCAGCGGCCAGGGGAACTATGGCTACACCTTC
J gene: TRBJ2-7; clone size: .; V gene: TRBV7-2; D gene: .; CDR3 protein: CASSPSRASSYEQYF; CDR3 DNA: TGTGCCAGCAGCCCTTCGAGGGCTAGCTCCTACGAGCAGTACTTC
J gene: TRBJ2-5; clone size: .; V gene: TRBV30; D gene: TRBD2; CDR3 protein: CAWRKSGGSTTETQYF; CDR3 DNA: TGTGCCTGGAGGAAGAGCGGGGGGTCAACAACAGAGACCCAGTACTTC
J gene: TRBJ1-2; clone size: .; V gene: TRBV14; D gene: .; CDR3 protein: CASSQDLDRDLYGYTF; CDR3 DNA: TGTGCCAGCAGCCAAGATCTGGACAGAGACCTCTATGGCTACACCTTC
J gene: TRBJ2-1; clone size: once; V gene: TRBV25-1; D gene: TRBD1; CDR3 protein: CASCEGQFFSYNEQFF; CDR3 DNA: TGTGCCAGCTGTGAGGGACAGTTTTTCTCCTACAATGAGCAGTTCTTC
J gene: TRBJ2-3; clone size: .; V gene: TRBV10-3; D gene: .; CDR3 protein: CAISPDWADTQYF; CDR3 DNA: TGTGCCATCAGTCCGGACTGGGCAGATACGCAGTATTTT
J gene: TRBJ2-1; clone size: .; V gene: TRBV4-2; D gene: TRBD2; CDR3 protein: CASSQGSAGGRNEQFF; CDR3 DNA: TGTGCCAGCAGCCAAGGGTCGGCGGGGGGCCGAAATGAGCAGTTCTTC
J gene: TRBJ1-1; clone size: .; V gene: TRBV18; D gene: .; CDR3 protein: CASSPFKEMNTEAFF; CDR3 DNA: TGTGCCAGCTCACCGTTCAAGGAGATGAACACTGAAGCTTTCTTT
J gene: TRBJ1-6; clone size: .; V gene: TRBV2; D gene: .; CDR3 protein: CASRGAYNSPLHF; CDR3 DNA: TGTGCCAGCAGGGGGGCCTATAATTCCCCCCTCCACTTT
J gene: TRBJ2-1; clone size: .; V gene: TRBV5-6; D gene: TRBD1; CDR3 protein: CASSTGQGYNEQFF; CDR3 DNA: TGTGCCAGCAGCACTGGACAGGGTTACAATGAGCAGTTCTTC
J gene: TRBJ2-3; clone size: .; V gene: TRBV6-5; D gene: TRBD2; CDR3 protein: CASRAGLDSYTQYF; CDR3 DNA: TGTGCCAGCAGGGCGGGACTAGATTCTTATACGCAGTATTTT
J gene: TRBJ2-6; clone size: few; V gene: TRBV5-4; D gene: .; CDR3 protein: CASSLVGAGANVLTF; CDR3 DNA: TGTGCCAGCAGCTTGGTAGGGGCTGGGGCCAACGTCCTGACTTTC
J gene: TRBJ2-7; clone size: .; V gene: TRBV19; D gene: TRBD2; CDR3 protein: CASSTLAGTYEQYF; CDR3 DNA: TGTGCCAGTAGTACGTTAGCGGGTACCTACGAGCAGTACTTC
J gene: TRBJ1-4; clone size: .; V gene: TRBV19; D gene: .; CDR3 protein: CASSIPRHEKNEKLFF; CDR3 DNA: TGTGCCAGTAGTATCCCAAGACACGAGAAAAATGAAAAACTGTTTTTT
J gene: TRBJ2-1; clone size: .; V gene: TRBV19; D gene: .; CDR3 protein: CASGRGLLRYNEQFF; CDR3 DNA: TGTGCCAGTGGCCGCGGGCTCTTACGTTACAATGAGCAGTTCTTC
J gene: TRBJ1-6; clone size: .; V gene: TRBV5-1; D gene: .; CDR3 protein: CASSLGFGGGDSPLHF; CDR3 DNA: TGCGCCAGCAGCTTGGGATTCGGGGGTGGAGATTCCCCCCTCCACTTT
J gene: TRBJ2-5; clone size: once; V gene: TRBV5-5; D gene: .; CDR3 protein: CASSLAGGGETQYF; CDR3 DNA: TGTGCCAGCAGCTTGGCCGGTGGGGGGGAGACCCAGTACTTC
J gene: TRBJ1-2; clone size: .; V gene: TRBV7-2; D gene: .; CDR3 protein: CASSFPGYPSYGYTF; CDR3 DNA: TGTGCCAGCAGCTTTCCGGGGTACCCCTCCTATGGCTACACCTTC
J gene: TRBJ1-2; clone size: .; V gene: TRBV11-2; D gene: TRBD1; CDR3 protein: CASSLEGDRGPQSLYGYTF; CDR3 DNA: TGTGCCAGCAGCTTAGAAGGGGACAGGGGGCCTCAATCCCTCTATGGCTACACCTTC
J gene: TRBJ1-1; clone size: .; V gene: TRBV4-2; D gene: .; CDR3 protein: CASRDGLSEAFF; CDR3 DNA: TGTGCCAGCAGAGATGGACTCTCTGAAGCTTTCTTT